One and the same sample provided the 25 T cell receptor beta chains below, sequenced in a study of shared clonotypes between healthy human individuals (dated by TCRdb to the early 2020s). The library was produced with the immunoSEQ multiplex PCR assay. This is the immuneACCESS table as TCRdb keeps it, with only in-frame sequences that have V and J called. A part of the clones is gone; compared with another copy, unresolved V genes explain less than half, and the rest is unexplained. This sample gives about half a million clones in total; roughly 83% of them show up just once. The biggest ten clones account for around 13% of the sample. Sequencing was done on a sample of PBMCs. The origin of the receptors is a woman aged 40 to 50 in good health. Some clones in this sample may be carry-over from other donors' samples.

The chain carries TRBV7-8 and TRBJ2-7, with D perhaps TRBD1 (5 bases). Trimming left V 2 bases short and J 6 bases short, with 11 bases between. The germline V gene has CDR1 SGHVS and CDR2 FQNEAQ. The CDR3 runs 13 residues. The CDR3 loop reads CASSLSRAGEQYF. In nucleotides, the CDR3 is TGTGCCAGCAGCTTAAGCAGGGCAGGCGAGCAGTACTTC.

The genes are TRBV10-1 and TRBJ1-1, with TRBD1 matching 7 bases. The junction had 5 bases not matched to a gene; V was cut back by 6 bases and J by 4 bases. Germline CDR1 reads WNHNN; CDR2 reads SYGVQD (reference sequence). The CDR3 loop spans 13 amino acids. This CDR3 reads CASSRQGGTEAFF. CDR3 nucleotide sequence: TGCGCCAGCAGCCGACAGGGAGGCACTGAAGCTTTCTTT.

V and J are TRBV2 and TRBJ2-1, with D tentatively TRBD2 (6 bases). Trimming removed 7 bases at V and 3 bases at J, with 13 bases between. Germline V gene sequence: CDR1 SNHLY, CDR2 FYNNEI. The CDR3 runs to 14 residues. CDR3 sequence (DNA): TGTGCCAGCACCGAGGGGCGGGGCTACAATGAGCAGTTCTTC. Translated, it gives CASTEGRGYNEQFF.

This chain joins TRBV25-1 and TRBJ2-3; 11 positions agree with TRBD1. This CDR3 is 15 amino acids long. The junction had 3 bases not matched to a gene; V was cut back by 6 bases and J by 1 base. Looked up from germline, CDR1 is MGHDK and CDR2 is SYGVNS. The CDR3 coding sequence is TGTGCCAGCAGGGGGACAGGGGGAGGCACAGATACGCAGTATTTT. Translated: CASRGTGGGTDTQYF.

V usage is TRBV6-4 and J usage is TRBJ2-7; 10 bases are shared with TRBD2. The length of the CDR3 is 18 residues. V lost 3 bases to trimming and J lost 4 bases; unmatched junction nucleotides: 15. CDR1 and CDR2 from the germline V gene are MRHNA and SNTAGT. CDR3 sequence reads: CASSDINLAGEPPYEQYF. The CDR3 DNA reads as TGTGCCAGCAGTGATATTAATCTAGCGGGAGAGCCTCCGTACGAGCAGTACTTC.

This chain connects TRBV28 to TRBJ2-5, with D unclear. V gave up 4 bases and J gave up 5 bases, with 11 bases separating them. The CDR3 has 13 residues. Germline CDR1 reads MDHEN; CDR2 reads SYDVKM. The CDR3 nucleotides read TGTGCCAGCAGTTCCCCCTCCCTGGAGACCCAGTACTTC. Protein product: CASSSPSLETQYF.

In this sample, this clone turned up a few times. The chain couples TRBV6-1 to TRBJ2-7, with 12 bases fitting TRBD1. The CDR3 loop spans 15 amino acids. J lost 3 bases, V lost 4 bases, and 4 bases had no gene match. CDR1 and CDR2 (germline): MNHNS, SASEGT. The CDR3 loop is CASSAGTGGFYEQYF. In DNA, the CDR3 is TGTGCCAGCAGTGCGGGGACAGGGGGCTTCTACGAGCAGTACTTC.

This chain joins TRBV4-3 and TRBJ2-1; D ambiguous. Germline loops: CDR1 LGHNA, CDR2 YSLEER. Trimming removed 4 bases at V and 8 bases at J, with 15 bases between. The CDR3 extends over 14 amino acids. CDR3 protein: CASSPGVAPYEQFF. Here the CDR3 DNA reads TGCGCCAGCAGCCCAGGAGTGGCACCATATGAGCAGTTCTTC.

V usage is TRBV25-1 and J usage is TRBJ2-1; possible D gene TRBD2, 5 bases. The length of the CDR3 is 15 residues. V was shortened by 6 bases and J by 1 base, with 13 bases between the two germline ends. Germline CDR1 and CDR2: MGHDK and SYGVNS. In DNA, the CDR3 is TGTGCCAGCAGGGGCGAGGGTACGTCCTACAATGAGCAGTTCTTC. It yields the protein CASRGEGTSYNEQFF.

The chain employs TRBV28 and TRBJ1-1; unclear D gene. V lost 8 bases, J lost 8 bases, and 15 bases lay in between. Per the germline V gene, CDR1 is MDHEN and CDR2 is SYDVKM. CDR3 length equals 12 residues. The CDR3 region has the DNA TGTGCCAGCGCGTCAAATGCGCTGGAAGCTTTCTTT. The encoded protein is CASASNALEAFF.

In this sample, this clone turned up once. The rearrangement links TRBV5-1 to TRBJ2-5; 11 bases match TRBD2. V lost 3 bases, J lost 1 base, and 5 bases stayed unmatched. CDR3 length: 16 amino acids. Germline CDR1 and CDR2: SGHRS and YFSETQ. The CDR3 region has the DNA TGCGCCAGCAGCTCTTCGGGACTAGCGGTCCAAGAGACCCAGTACTTC. This codes for CASSSSGLAVQETQYF.

There are a few counts of this clone. J is TRBJ2-2 and V is TRBV4-2, with D possibly TRBD2 on 7 matching bases. CDR1 and CDR2 (germline): LGHNA, YNFKEQ. This CDR3 is 14 amino acids long. V gave up 5 bases and J gave up 6 bases, with 13 bases separating them. Here the CDR3 DNA reads TGTGCCAGCAGCGGGGGGGGCGTAGCCGGGGAGCTGTTTTTT. It encodes CASSGGGVAGELFF.

V is TRBV29-1 and J is TRBJ2-3, with 11 positions matching TRBD2. Trimming removed 5 bases from V and 0 bases from J; junction bases left unmatched: 4. CDR1 and CDR2 (germline): SQVTM, ANQGSEA. CDR3 length: 15 amino acids. CDR3 DNA sequence: TGCAGCGTTCGTTTAGCGGGAGGGAGCACAGATACGCAGTATTTT. Encoded protein: CSVRLAGGSTDTQYF.

The chain links TRBV18 to TRBJ2-1; 14 nucleotides line up with TRBD2. Per the germline V gene, CDR1 is KGHSH and CDR2 is LQKENI. Losses at the gene ends were 6 bases for V and 7 bases for J; bases not matched to a gene: 2. This CDR3 is built from 14 residues. Here the CDR3 reads CASSGLAGGNEQFF. The CDR3 DNA follows: TGTGCCAGCTCCGGACTAGCGGGAGGAAATGAGCAGTTCTTC.

The chain carries TRBV4-2 and TRBJ2-1, with 14 nucleotides matching TRBD2. CDR3 size: 16 residues. V lost 4 bases to trimming and J lost 8 bases; unmatched junction nucleotides: 7. Germline CDR1 LGHNA, CDR2 YNFKEQ. CDR3 amino acids: CASSRRLAGGGDEQFF. CDR3 coding DNA: TGTGCCAGCAGCCGCCGACTAGCGGGGGGGGGCGATGAGCAGTTCTTC.

The chain recombines TRBV11-2 with TRBJ1-1, with D maybe TRBD1 (6 bases). V was pared by 3 bases and J by 4 bases, with 18 bases between. The CDR3 spans 16 residues. CDR1 and CDR2 (germline): SGHAT, FQNNGV. This CDR3 reads CASSLLGGAVSTEAFF. The DNA of the CDR3 is TGTGCCAGCAGCTTGCTTGGGGGGGCCGTTAGCACTGAAGCTTTCTTT.

The sample holds one count of this clone. This chain joins TRBV28 and TRBJ1-2; no clear D gene. CDR1 and CDR2 from the germline V gene are MDHEN and SYDVKM. The V gene lost 5 bases and the J gene lost 0 bases, with 10 bases spanning the gap. The CDR3 covers 14 residues. CDR3 residues: CASSPPGTNYGYTF. In DNA, the CDR3 is TGTGCCAGCAGTCCCCCGGGAACTAACTATGGCTACACCTTC.

This clone was detected once. The chain is built from TRBV7-7 and TRBJ2-5; TRBD2 is a possible D gene (5 bases). This CDR3 spans 14 amino acids. Between the trimmed V and J ends, which lost 1 base and 1 base, there was a span of 7 bases. Germline V CDR1 and CDR2: SSHAT, FNYEAQ (reference sequence). The CDR3 DNA reads as TGTGCCAGCAGCTTAGTGAGCGGCCAAGAGACCCAGTACTTC. Translating gives CASSLVSGQETQYF.

This rearrangement joins TRBV7-8 to TRBJ2-3; D could derive from TRBD1 or TRBD2 (7 bases each). V was pared by 5 bases and J by 1 base, with 25 bases between. CDR1 and CDR2 (germline): SGHVS, FQNEAQ. The CDR3 extends over 19 amino acids. CDR3 in DNA: TGTGCCAGCAGCCCCGAGGGGGCGGGAGTCGTAGGCGGCACAGATACGCAGTATTTT. It translates to CASSPEGAGVVGGTDTQYF. The full variable domain, in which reference TRBV7-8 and TRBJ2-3 provide the parts outside the CDR3, is GAGVSQSPRYKVAKRGQDVALRCDPISGHVSLFWYQQALGQGPEFLTYFQNEAQLDKSGLPSDRFFAERPEGSVSTLKIQRTQQEDSAVYLCASSPEGAGVVGGTDTQYFGPGTRLTVL.

Regarding this clone: Other DNA variants within this sample encode the same CDR3. V is TRBV28 and J is TRBJ1-1; TRBD1 might be the D (5 bases). The V end lost 8 bases, the J end lost 4 bases, and 8 bases lay between the germline ends. The germline V gene has CDR1 MDHEN and CDR2 SYDVKM. This CDR3 comprises 11 residues. CDR3 DNA sequence: TGTGCCAGCCGAGGGGCCACTGAAGCTTTCTTT. This gives the protein CASRGATEAFF.

The V and J genes are TRBV6-6 and TRBJ1-2; no reliable D call. V was pared by 2 bases and J by 8 bases, with 12 bases between. The CDR3 has 13 residues. CDR1 is MNHNY and CDR2 is SVGAGI in the germline V gene (reference sequence). CDR3 DNA sequence: TGTGCCAGCAGTTACACGGCAGAGCGCGGCTACACCTTC. This codes for CASSYTAERGYTF.

The chain carries TRBV4-1 and TRBJ2-7; D unresolved. CDR1 is MGHRA and CDR2 is YSYEKL in the germline V gene. CDR3 length: 15 amino acids. Trimming stripped 4 bases from V and 6 bases from J, with 19 bases between. The CDR3 here is CASSLGPLGSLEQYF. DNA of the CDR3: TGCGCCAGCAGCCTCGGGCCCCTCGGATCCCTCGAGCAGTACTTC.

The rearrangement joins TRBV4-2 to TRBJ2-5; weak D call: TRBD2 (6 bases). With 1 base removed from V and 5 bases from J, the gap between germline ends came to 14 bases. CDR3 length: 15 amino acids. Per germline, CDR1 LGHNA and CDR2 YNFKEQ. DNA for the CDR3: TGTGCCAGCAGCCAAGTCCCTAGCGATTGGGAGACCCAGTACTTC. Its protein is CASSQVPSDWETQYF.

This clone has more than one count but fewer than ten. The rearrangement links TRBV7-9 to TRBJ2-6; 7 positions agree with TRBD2. Germline CDR1 SEHNR, CDR2 FQNEAQ (reference sequence). V lost 1 base to trimming and J lost 1 base; unmatched junction nucleotides: 7. The CDR3 length is 18 residues. The CDR3 DNA is TGTGCCAGCAGCTTAGTAGGCGGGGGAGAATCTGGGGCCAACGTCCTGACTTTC. Protein: CASSLVGGGESGANVLTF.

This clone was counted between two and nine times. In nucleotides, the CDR3 is TGCGCCAGCAGCCAGGGAATGACAGATACGCAGTATTTT. As protein: CASSQGMTDTQYF. The chain links TRBV4-1 to TRBJ2-3; D not resolved. Germline V gene lookup returns CDR1 MGHRA and CDR2 YSYEKL. The CDR3 consists of 13 residues. Trimming left V 3 bases short and J 3 bases short, with 7 bases between.